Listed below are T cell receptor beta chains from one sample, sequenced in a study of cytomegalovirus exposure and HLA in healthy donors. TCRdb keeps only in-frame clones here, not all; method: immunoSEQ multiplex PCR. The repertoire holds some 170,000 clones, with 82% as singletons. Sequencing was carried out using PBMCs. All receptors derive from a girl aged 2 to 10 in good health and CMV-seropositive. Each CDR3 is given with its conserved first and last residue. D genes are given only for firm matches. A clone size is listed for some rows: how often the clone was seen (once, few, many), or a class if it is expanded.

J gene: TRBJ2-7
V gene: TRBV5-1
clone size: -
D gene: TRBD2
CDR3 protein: CASSLTSGSSYEQYF
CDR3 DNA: TGCGCCAGCAGCTTGACTAGCGGGAGCTCCTACGAGCAGTACTTC

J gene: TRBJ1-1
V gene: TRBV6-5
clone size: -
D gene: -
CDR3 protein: CASSYSGEAEAFF
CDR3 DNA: TGTGCCAGCAGTTACTCAGGGGAGGCTGAAGCTTTCTTT

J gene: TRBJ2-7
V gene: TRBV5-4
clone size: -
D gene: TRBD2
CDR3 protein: CASSAGTSGTYEQYF
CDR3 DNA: TGTGCCAGCAGCGCTGGGACTAGCGGGACCTACGAGCAGTACTTC

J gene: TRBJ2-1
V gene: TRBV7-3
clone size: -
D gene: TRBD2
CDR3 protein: CASSPPGLAGGPYNEQFF
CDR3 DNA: TGTGCCAGCAGCCCACCGGGACTAGCGGGAGGGCCTTACAATGAGCAGTTCTTC

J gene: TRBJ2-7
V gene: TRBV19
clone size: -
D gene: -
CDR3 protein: CASSRNSRGSYEQYF
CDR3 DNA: TGTGCCAGTAGTCGAAATAGCAGGGGTTCCTACGAGCAGTACTTC

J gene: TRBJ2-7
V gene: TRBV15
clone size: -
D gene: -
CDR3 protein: CATSRTILSAPLYEQYF
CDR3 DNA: TGTGCCACCAGCAGAACCATCCTTAGCGCCCCCCTCTACGAGCAGTACTTC

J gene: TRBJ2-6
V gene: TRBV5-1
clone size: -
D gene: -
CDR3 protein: CASSPSSGANVLTF
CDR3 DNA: TGCGCCAGCAGCCCGAGCTCTGGGGCCAACGTCCTGACTTTC

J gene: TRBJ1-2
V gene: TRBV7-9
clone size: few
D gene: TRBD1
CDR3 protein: CASSIRGVIGYTF
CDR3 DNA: TGTGCCAGCAGCATCAGGGGGGTGATAGGCTACACCTTC

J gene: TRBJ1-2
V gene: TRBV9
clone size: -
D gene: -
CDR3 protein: CASNGKREGYTF
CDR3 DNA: TGTGCCAGCAATGGGAAGCGGGAGGGCTACACCTTC

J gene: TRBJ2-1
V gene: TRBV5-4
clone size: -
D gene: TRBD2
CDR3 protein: CASSPSGGSSYNEQFF
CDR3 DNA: TGTGCCAGCAGCCCAAGCGGGGGGAGCTCCTACAATGAGCAGTTCTTC

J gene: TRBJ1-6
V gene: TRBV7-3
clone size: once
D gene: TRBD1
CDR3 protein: CASSFGQAYSPLHF
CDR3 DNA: TGTGCCAGCAGCTTCGGACAGGCCTATTCACCCCTCCACTTT

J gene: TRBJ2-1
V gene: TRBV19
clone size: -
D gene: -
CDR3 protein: CASSPRGGHNEQFF
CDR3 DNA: TGTGCCAGTAGTCCTAGAGGGGGTCACAATGAGCAGTTCTTC

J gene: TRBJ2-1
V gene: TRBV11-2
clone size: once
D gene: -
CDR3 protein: CASSPSAAASYNEQFF
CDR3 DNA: TGTGCCAGCAGCCCATCCGCAGCGGCCTCCTACAATGAGCAGTTCTTC

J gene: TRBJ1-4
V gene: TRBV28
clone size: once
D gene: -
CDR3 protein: CASSLQGSANEKLFF
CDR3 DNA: TGTGCCAGCAGTTTACAGGGTTCGGCTAATGAAAAACTGTTTTTT

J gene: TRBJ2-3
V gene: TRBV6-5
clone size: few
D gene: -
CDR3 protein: CASSFKRGDTQYF
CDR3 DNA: TGTGCCAGCAGTTTTAAAAGGGGGGATACGCAGTATTTT

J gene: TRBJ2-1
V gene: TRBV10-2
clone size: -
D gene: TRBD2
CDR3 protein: CASGGLAGVNEQFF
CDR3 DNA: TGCGCCAGCGGCGGACTAGCGGGAGTGAATGAGCAGTTCTTC

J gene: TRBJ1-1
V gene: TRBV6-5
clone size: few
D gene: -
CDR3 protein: CASSRTLDMNTEAFF
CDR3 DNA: TGTGCCAGCAGCCGGACTTTAGACATGAACACTGAAGCTTTCTTT

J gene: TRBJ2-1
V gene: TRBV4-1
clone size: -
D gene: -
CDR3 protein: CASSRGRRDNEQFF
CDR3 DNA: TGCGCCAGCAGCCGTGGACGGCGGGACAATGAGCAGTTCTTC

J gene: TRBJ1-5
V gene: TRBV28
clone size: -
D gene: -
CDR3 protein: CASSLWTVSNQPQHF
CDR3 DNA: TGTGCCAGCAGCCTCTGGACAGTTTCCAATCAGCCCCAGCATTTT

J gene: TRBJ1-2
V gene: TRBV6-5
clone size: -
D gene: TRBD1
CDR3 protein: CASSSGQGAEGYGYTF
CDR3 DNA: TGTGCCAGCAGTTCGGGACAGGGGGCGGAGGGCTATGGCTACACCTTC

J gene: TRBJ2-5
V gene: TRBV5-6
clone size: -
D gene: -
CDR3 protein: CASSSPPGVGGEETQYF
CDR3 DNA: TGTGCCAGCAGCTCCCCCCCGGGCGTCGGGGGTGAAGAGACCCAGTACTTC

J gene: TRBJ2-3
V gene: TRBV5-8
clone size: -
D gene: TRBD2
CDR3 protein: CASSFSGRAADTQYF
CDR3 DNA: TGTGCCAGCAGTTTTAGCGGGAGGGCCGCAGATACGCAGTATTTT

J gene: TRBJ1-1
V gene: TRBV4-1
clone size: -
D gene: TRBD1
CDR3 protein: CASSQEGGQAGTEAFF
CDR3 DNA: TGCGCCAGCAGCCAAGAGGGGGGACAGGCAGGGACTGAAGCTTTCTTT

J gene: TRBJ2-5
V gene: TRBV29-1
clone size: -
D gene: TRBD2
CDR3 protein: CSVEASGDSKRPSTLIEETQYF
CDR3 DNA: TGCAGCGTTGAAGCTAGCGGGGATTCCAAGAGACCCAGTACTCTGATAGAAGAGACCCAGTACTTC

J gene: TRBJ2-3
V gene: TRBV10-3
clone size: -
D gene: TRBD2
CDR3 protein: CAIFSGSLTDTQYF
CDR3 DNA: TGTGCCATTTTTAGCGGGAGCCTCACAGATACGCAGTATTTT

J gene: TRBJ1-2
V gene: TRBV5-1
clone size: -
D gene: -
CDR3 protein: CASSLPGVRGYTF
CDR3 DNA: TGCGCCAGCAGCCTCCCGGGGGTTCGCGGCTACACCTTC

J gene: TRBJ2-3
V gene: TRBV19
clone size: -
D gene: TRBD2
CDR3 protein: CASRMAGGPDTQYF
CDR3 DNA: TGTGCCAGTAGAATGGCGGGAGGTCCAGATACGCAGTATTTT

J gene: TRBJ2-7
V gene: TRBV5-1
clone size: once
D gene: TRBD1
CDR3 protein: CASSPYHTGTGGKEQYF
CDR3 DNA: TGCGCCAGCAGCCCATACCACACCGGGACAGGGGGTAAGGAGCAGTACTTC

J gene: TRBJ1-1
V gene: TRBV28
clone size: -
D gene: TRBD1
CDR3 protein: CASRQQGAASTEAFF
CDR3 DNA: TGTGCCAGCAGACAGCAGGGGGCGGCCTCCACTGAAGCTTTCTTT

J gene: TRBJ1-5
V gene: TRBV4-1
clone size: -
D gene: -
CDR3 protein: CASSLSGGGYSNQPQHF
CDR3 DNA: TGCGCCAGCAGCCTGTCTGGGGGCGGGTATAGCAATCAGCCCCAGCATTTT

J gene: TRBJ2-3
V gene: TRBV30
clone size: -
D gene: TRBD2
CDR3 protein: CAWRILAGDTQYF
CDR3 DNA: TGTGCCTGGAGGATCCTAGCGGGAGATACGCAGTATTTT

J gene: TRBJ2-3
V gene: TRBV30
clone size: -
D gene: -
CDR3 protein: CAWRSGLNTDTQYF
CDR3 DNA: TGTGCCTGGAGATCGGGACTCAACACAGATACGCAGTATTTT

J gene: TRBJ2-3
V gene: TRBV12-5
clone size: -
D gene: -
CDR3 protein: CASVRETSTDTQYF
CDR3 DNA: TGTGCTAGTGTTCGGGAGACTAGCACAGATACGCAGTATTTT

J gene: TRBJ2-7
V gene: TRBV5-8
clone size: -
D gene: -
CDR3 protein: CASSLASIIGYEQYF
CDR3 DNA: TGTGCCAGCAGCTTGGCCTCGATCATCGGCTACGAGCAGTACTTC

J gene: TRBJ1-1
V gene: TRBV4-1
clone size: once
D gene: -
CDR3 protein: CASSQVGNTEAFF
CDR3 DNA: TGCGCCAGCAGCCAAGTCGGTAACACTGAAGCTTTCTTT

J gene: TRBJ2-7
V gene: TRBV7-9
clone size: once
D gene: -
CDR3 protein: CASSPTSYEQYF
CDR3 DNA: TGTGCCAGCAGCCCCACTAGCTACGAGCAGTACTTC

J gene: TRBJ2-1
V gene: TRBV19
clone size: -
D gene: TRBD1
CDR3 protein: CASSIVGTGVNEQFF
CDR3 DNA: TGTGCCAGTAGTATAGTCGGGACAGGGGTCAATGAGCAGTTCTTC

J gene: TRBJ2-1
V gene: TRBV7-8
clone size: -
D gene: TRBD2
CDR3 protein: CASSEGLAGVGTLYNEQFF
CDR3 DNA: TGTGCCAGCAGCGAAGGCCTAGCGGGCGTCGGTACTCTCTACAATGAGCAGTTCTTC

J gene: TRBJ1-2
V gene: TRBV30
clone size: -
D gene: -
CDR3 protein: CAWSPGHTHTF
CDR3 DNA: TGTGCCTGGAGTCCAGGACACACGCACACCTTC

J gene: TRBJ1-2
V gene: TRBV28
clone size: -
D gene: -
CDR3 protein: CASSLRTSGRGYTF
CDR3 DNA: TGTGCCAGCAGTCTAAGGACCAGCGGTCGGGGCTACACCTTC

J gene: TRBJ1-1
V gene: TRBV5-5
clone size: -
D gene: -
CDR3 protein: CASSLAHGANTEAFF
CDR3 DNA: TGTGCCAGCAGCTTGGCGCACGGTGCGAACACTGAAGCTTTCTTT

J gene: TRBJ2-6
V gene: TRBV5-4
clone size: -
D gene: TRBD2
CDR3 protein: CASRTTLAGGANVLTF
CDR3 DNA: TGTGCCAGCAGGACTACTTTAGCGGGGGGGGCCAACGTCCTGACTTTC

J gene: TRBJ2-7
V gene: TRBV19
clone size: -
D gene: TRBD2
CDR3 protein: CATGLAGGPEEQYF
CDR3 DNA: TGTGCCACCGGACTAGCGGGAGGGCCGGAGGAGCAGTACTTC

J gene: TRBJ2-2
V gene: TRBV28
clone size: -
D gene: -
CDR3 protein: CASQLPGQNTGELFF
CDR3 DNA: TGTGCCAGCCAACTACCGGGACAGAACACCGGGGAGCTGTTTTTT

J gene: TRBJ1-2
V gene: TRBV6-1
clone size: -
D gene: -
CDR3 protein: CASEDFYGYTF
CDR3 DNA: TGTGCCAGCGAGGACTTTTATGGCTACACCTTC

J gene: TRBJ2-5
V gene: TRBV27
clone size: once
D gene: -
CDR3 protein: CASSLRSAGTQYF
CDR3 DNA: TGTGCCAGCAGTTTAAGGAGCGCGGGGACCCAGTACTTC

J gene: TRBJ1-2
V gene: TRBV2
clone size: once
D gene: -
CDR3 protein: CASSENVGSYGYTF
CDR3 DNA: TGTGCCAGCAGTGAGAACGTAGGGAGCTATGGCTACACCTTC